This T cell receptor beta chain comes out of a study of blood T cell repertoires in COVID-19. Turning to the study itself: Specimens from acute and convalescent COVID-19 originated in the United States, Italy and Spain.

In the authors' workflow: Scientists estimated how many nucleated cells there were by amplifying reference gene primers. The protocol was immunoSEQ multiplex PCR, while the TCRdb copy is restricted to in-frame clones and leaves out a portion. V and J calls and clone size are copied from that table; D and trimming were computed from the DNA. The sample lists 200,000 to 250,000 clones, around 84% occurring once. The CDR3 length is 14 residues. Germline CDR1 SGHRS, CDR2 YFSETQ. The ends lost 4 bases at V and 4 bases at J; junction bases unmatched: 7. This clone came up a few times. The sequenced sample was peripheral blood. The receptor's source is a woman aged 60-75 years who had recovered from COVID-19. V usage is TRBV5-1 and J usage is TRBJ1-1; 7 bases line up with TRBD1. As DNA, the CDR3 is TGCGCCAGCAGCATGGACAGGCCCAGCACTGAAGCTTTCTTT. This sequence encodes CASSMDRPSTEAFF.